This T cell receptor beta chain is drawn from a study of identical twins. The V gene's germline CDR1 is SGHTA and CDR2 FQGNSA. CDR3 length equals 15 residues. V lost 7 bases, J lost 4 bases, and 7 bases stayed unmatched. The table lists this clonotype with a few counts. TCRdb itself ran the 5' RACE reads through MiXCR, one entry per CDR3 protein. The sample yields under 350,000 distinct CDR3 sequences, 7.5% to 9.5% seen once. These data were likewise used in another study, on yellow fever vaccine responses in identical twins.

The receptor comes from a woman between 18 and 30 years old in good health. The chain links TRBV7-2 to TRBJ2-1; 10 bases align to TRBD2. Source material: CD8+ T cells sorted from blood. The CDR3 nucleotides are TGTGCCAGCACAAGCGGGAGGGTAGCATACAATGAGCAGTTCTTC. Its translation is CASTSGRVAYNEQFF. The variable domain in full, completed from reference TRBV7-2 and TRBJ2-1, reads GAGVSQSPSNKVTEKGKDVELRCDPISGHTALYWYRQSLGQGLEFLIYFQGNSAPDKSGLPSDRFSAERTGGSVSTLTIQRTQQEDSAVYLCASTSGRVAYNEQFFGPGTRLTVL.